One and the same sample provided the 13 T cell receptor beta chains below, sequenced in a study of CD8 T cells in ankylosing spondylitis. The antigens of these receptors remain unknown. The study, taken as a whole, reports: A TCR beta motif of fewer than ten highly homologous variants appeared characteristic of ankylosing spondylitis blood.

Each CDR3 protein is one row after TCRdb ran MiXCR on the 5' RACE reads. This table holds approximately 400,000 distinct CDR3 sequences, approximately 26% found once. The sequencing input was blood, either unsorted or a sorted T cell fraction (not recorded which). Receptor source: a male donor with ankylosing spondylitis.

The V and J genes are TRBV7-6 and TRBJ2-7; D might be TRBD2 (5 bases). The length of the CDR3 is 12 residues. Per germline, CDR1 SGHVS and CDR2 FNYEAQ. CDR3 region: CASQSGTTEQYF. DNA for the CDR3: TGTGCGAGCCAGTCGGGAACAACCGAGCAGTACTTC.

The chain uses TRBV4-1 and TRBJ1-4; D is undetermined. The CDR3 is 16 residues long. V was clipped by 1 base and J by 0 bases, with 9 bases between them. Germline CDR1 is MGHRA and CDR2 is YSYEKL. CDR3 region: CASSQALGSTNEKLFF. The DNA for the CDR3 is TGCGCCAGCAGCCAAGCATTGGGGTCAACTAATGAAAAACTGTTTTTT.

With respect to this clonotype: Being one base from a much bigger clone, this may be a read error. It is likely a read error, because the conserved phenylalanine at the end of the CDR3 is missing. The rearrangement joins TRBV4-1 to TRBJ2-1; 11 bases map to TRBD2. Trimming removed 3 bases from V and 2 bases from J; junction bases left unmatched: 0. From germline, CDR1 is MGHRA and CDR2 YSYEKL. The CDR3 is 15 amino acids. Written as DNA, the CDR3 is TGCGCCAGCAGCCAGGGACTAGCGGCCTACAATGAGCAGTTCTCC. It is translated as CASSQGLAAYNEQFS.

This clonotype occurred a few times. The chain links TRBV5-1 to TRBJ2-6; D unclear. Trimming removed 2 bases from V and 0 bases from J, with 6 bases in between. From germline, CDR1 is SGHRS and CDR2 YFSETQ. CDR3 size: 15 residues. The CDR3 DNA reads TGCGCCAGCAGCTTCTCAGGCTCTGGGGCCAACGTCCTGACTTTC. Protein product: CASSFSGSGANVLTF.

In DNA form, the CDR3 reads TGCAGCGTTGGGGACAGGGGATTTCTTTCTGGCTACACCTTC. Translating it yields CSVGDRGFLSGYTF. The chain joins TRBV29-1 to TRBJ1-2; 10 bases match TRBD1. The ends lost 4 bases at V and 7 bases at J; junction bases unmatched: 9. Germline CDR1 reads SQVTM; CDR2 reads ANQGSEA. The CDR3 spans 14 residues.

The V gene is TRBV13, the J gene TRBJ2-7; no definite D call. V lost 0 bases, J lost 6 bases, and 15 bases lay in between. The CDR3 extends over 15 amino acids. CDR1 is PRHDT, CDR2 FYEKMQ, per germline (reference sequence). The CDR3 spells CASSLGQEWGSEQYF. The CDR3 region has the DNA TGTGCCAGCAGCTTAGGTCAGGAGTGGGGTTCCGAGCAGTACTTC.

The rearrangement joins TRBV12-3 or TRBV12-4 to TRBJ2-7; 12 bases are a match to TRBD2. The V and J ends lost 7 bases and 4 bases, in that order; junction bases with no gene match: 5. This CDR3 contains 14 residues. CDR3 sequence: CASTGLAGPYEQYF. CDR3 DNA sequence: TGTGCCAGCACTGGACTAGCGGGACCTTACGAGCAGTACTTC.

The chain uses TRBV12-3 or TRBV12-4 and TRBJ2-2; D remains ambiguous. The length of the CDR3 is 14 residues. The V end lost 3 bases, the J end lost 1 base, and 6 bases lay between the germline ends. The CDR3 reads CASSFWRNTGELFF. Here the CDR3 DNA reads TGTGCCAGCAGTTTCTGGCGGAACACCGGGGAGCTGTTTTTT.

The gene calls are TRBV6-1 and TRBJ2-7; maybe TRBD1 (6 bases). Trimming shortened V by 2 bases and J by 1 base, and 12 bases separated the two germline ends. The CDR3 spans 15 residues. Per germline, CDR1 MNHNS and CDR2 SASEGT. The CDR3 region is CASSERYRVSYEQYV. As DNA, the CDR3 is TGTGCCAGCAGTGAACGATACAGGGTGTCCTACGAGCAGTACGTC.

This rearrangement joins TRBV10-3 to TRBJ2-1; possible D gene TRBD1, 5 bases. The V gene's germline CDR1 is ENHRY and CDR2 SYGVKD. The CDR3 runs to 15 residues. V lost 3 bases to trimming and J lost 4 bases, with 13 bases between them. The DNA for the CDR3 is TGTGCCATCAGTGATGGTAGGGGAAAGTACAATGAGCAGTTCTTC. Translation: CAISDGRGKYNEQFF.

The V and J genes are TRBV20-1 and TRBJ2-7; D is undetermined. V was cut by 3 bases and J by 4 bases, with 10 bases left in between. There are 12 residues in the CDR3. The V gene's germline CDR1 is DFQATT and CDR2 SNEGSKA (reference sequence). The CDR3 DNA reads TGCAGTGCTAGGGCAGAGACTTACGAGCAGTACTTC. This sequence encodes CSARAETYEQYF.

This chain joins TRBV5-1 and TRBJ1-2; 11 bases agree with TRBD1. V lost 3 bases to trimming and J lost 6 bases; unmatched junction nucleotides: 4. The CDR3 length is 14 residues. Germline V gene data show CDR1 as SGHRS and CDR2 as YFSETQ. CDR3 DNA: TGCGCCAGCAGCTCCTGGACAGGGGGCGATGGCTACACCTTC. Amino acid sequence: CASSSWTGGDGYTF.

The table lists this clonotype with a few counts. Here the CDR3 DNA reads TGTGCCAGCAGCGGGGCGACAGATACGCAGTATTTT. It translates to CASSGATDTQYF. The genes are TRBV12-3 or TRBV12-4 and TRBJ2-3, with D perhaps being TRBD1 or TRBD2 (5 bases each). Trimming cost V 6 bases and J 3 bases, with 7 bases left between them. This CDR3 spans 12 amino acids.